This T cell receptor (beta chain) originates from a study of T cells in Graves' hyperthyroidism and ophthalmopathy. Germline CDR1 and CDR2: SNHLY and FYNNEI. V lost 4 bases and J lost 0; bases outside the gene matches: 3. The CDR3 is made up of 15 amino acids. This clonotype appeared many times. RNA transcripts were the template for amplifying TCR beta CDR3 regions. TCR CDR3 regions were first amplified by RT-PCR with HTBI primers. TCRdb fed the multiplex PCR reads into MiXCR, producing one record per CDR3 protein. The sample contains around 340,000 distinct CDR3 sequences, approximately 15% of which appear only once.

The sample was blood. The chain links TRBV2 to TRBJ2-1; TRBD1 matches 7 bases. This clonotype originated in a woman aged 25-40 years with Graves' hyperthyroidism. The CDR3 sequence is CASSVDRASYNEQFF. The CDR3 DNA reads TGTGCCAGCAGTGTAGACAGGGCCTCCTACAATGAGCAGTTCTTC. The variable domain in full, completed from reference TRBV2 and TRBJ2-1, reads EPEVTQTPSHQVTQMGQEVILRCVPISNHLYFYWYRQILGQKVEFLVSFYNNEISEKSEIFDDQFSVERPDGSNFTLKIRSTKLEDSAMYFCASSVDRASYNEQFFGPGTRLTVL.